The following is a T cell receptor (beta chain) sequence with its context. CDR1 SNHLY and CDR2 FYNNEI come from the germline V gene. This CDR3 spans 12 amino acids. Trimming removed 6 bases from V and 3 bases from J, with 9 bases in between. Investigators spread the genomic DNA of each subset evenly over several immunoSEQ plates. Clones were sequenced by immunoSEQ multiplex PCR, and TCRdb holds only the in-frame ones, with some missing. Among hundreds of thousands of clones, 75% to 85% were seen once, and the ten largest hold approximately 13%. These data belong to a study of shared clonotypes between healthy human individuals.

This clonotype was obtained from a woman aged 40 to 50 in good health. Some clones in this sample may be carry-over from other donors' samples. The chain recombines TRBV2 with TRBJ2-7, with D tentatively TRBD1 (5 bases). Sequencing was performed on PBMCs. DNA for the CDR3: TGTGCCAGCAGGGGCGACAGCTACGAGCAGTACTTC. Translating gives CASRGDSYEQYF.